This is a list of T cell receptor beta chains from one sample in a study of blood T cell repertoires in COVID-19. The repertoire was sequenced with immunoSEQ multiplex PCR; TCRdb's copy has only in-frame clones and lacks some. This sample has under 90,000 clones; roughly 77% occur once, and the top ten carry roughly 5.6%. Sequences were obtained from peripheral blood. The origin of the receptors is a man aged 45-65 years with active or convalescent COVID-19. CDR3s include the opening cysteine and the closing phenylalanine or tryptophan.

V gene,J gene,CDR3 protein
TRBV5-1,TRBJ2-7,CASSLVSPQRGSYEQYF
TRBV7-2,TRBJ1-2,CASRRGTELYGYTF
TRBV6-5,TRBJ1-6,CASTLDRVGRSPLHF
TRBV21-1,TRBJ2-3,CASSPYTGGTDTQYF
TRBV7-2,TRBJ1-2,CASSSTGFNYGYTF
TRBV9,TRBJ2-3,CASSVTGSLNTQYF
TRBV5-1,TRBJ2-5,CASGVGGAVETQYF
TRBV3-1/TRBV3-2,TRBJ1-2,CASSQGDSRAYGYTF
TRBV10-3,TRBJ2-1,CAISGAIEQFF
TRBV7-9,TRBJ2-5,CASSLDRGTQETQYF
TRBV5-1,TRBJ2-3,CASSLAGGPVADTQYF
TRBV29-1,TRBJ2-5,CSVERDRQETQYF
TRBV3-1/TRBV3-2,TRBJ2-7,CASSRGLAGGYEQYF
TRBV4-3,TRBJ2-2,CASSLRTGGTGELFF
TRBV18,TRBJ2-1,CASSPDRGDVNEQFF
TRBV2,TRBJ2-1,CASSEQGTRGSYNEQFF
TRBV4-1,TRBJ1-1,CASSRGGGNTEAFF
TRBV7-2,TRBJ1-1,CASSLAHRSTEAFF
TRBV7-8,TRBJ2-1,CASSQAHRGNEQFF
TRBV4-3,TRBJ1-1,CASSQDDGTANTEAFF
TRBV4-1,TRBJ2-7,CASSQVDLGLAGEQYF
TRBV6-5,TRBJ2-3,CASSYSRHREDTQYF
TRBV29-1,TRBJ1-4,CSVVGGKTGQRRKLFF
TRBV5-4,TRBJ2-7,CASSIDRGPYEQYF
TRBV27,TRBJ1-2,CASSLGGQVGYTF
TRBV3-1/TRBV3-2,TRBJ1-2,CASSQEDRANYGYTF
TRBV19,TRBJ1-6,CASSHQGYSSPLHF
TRBV4-1,TRBJ1-5,CASSQESSGNSNQPQHF
TRBV7-9,TRBJ2-2,CASSLPEGTSGGAGELFF
TRBV5-1,TRBJ2-3,CASSLRAGGAQISQYF
TRBV6-4,TRBJ1-2,CASSDSWPTGWDGYTF
TRBV7-9,TRBJ1-5,CASSLGTGPQHF
TRBV19,TRBJ1-6,CASSIDVRGSYNSPLHF
TRBV27,TRBJ2-5,CASSRTSGGASQETQYF
TRBV11-1,TRBJ2-2,CASKRPGQGSAGELFF
TRBV5-1,TRBJ2-5,CASSFGLAGSQETQYF
TRBV5-6,TRBJ1-1,CASSSRGGNTEAFF